Each of the 15 T cell receptor beta chains below was sequenced from the same sample in a study of T-cell reconstitution after alpha-beta-depleted transplantation in children (TCRdb year 2016). Library generation was performed with PCR. The instrument was an Illumina HiSeq 2500. TCR libraries were prepared with molecular barcoding, using unique molecular identifiers to normalize TCRbeta repertoire quantification. The public reads were reprocessed in TCRdb via fastp at Q25 and MiXCR, keeping in-frame beta chains. Each record represents a unique CDR3 protein, reported with the most common genes and DNA among its rows. This sample has around 200,000 distinct CDR3 sequences in its table, and 17% of those were observed once. Just under 45% of the sample is held by the ten biggest clonotypes. The treatment or condition label, read with the paper, signifies: allogeneic hematopoietic cell transplantation with graft depleted of TCRalphabeta T cells and CD19 B cells.

Sequences were derived from PBMCs, mostly from graft donor cells, sampled 360 days after TCRalphabeta/CD19-depleted stem cell transplant. All receptors come from a male patient aged 2 to 10 who had a stem cell transplant for acute lymphoblastic leukemia, so the T cells may come from the graft donor.

This clonotype was seen only a few times. This chain connects TRBV10-3 to TRBJ2-2, with D maybe TRBD2 (7 bases). The CDR3 consists of 17 residues. V dropped 2 bases and J dropped 4 bases, with 17 bases sitting between them. In germline, CDR1 is ENHRY, CDR2 SYGVKD. The CDR3 DNA sequence: TGTGCCATCAGTGAGGTCGGCGGGGGCGGGAGCACCGGGGAGCTGTTTTTT. Translated: CAISEVGGGGSTGELFF.

The V gene is TRBV2, the J gene TRBJ1-3; a weak D match, TRBD1 (5 bases). Germline V lookup: CDR1 SNHLY, CDR2 FYNNEI. Trimming took off 5 bases at V and 8 bases at J, with 13 bases between the two ends. The CDR3 runs to 13 residues. In DNA form, the CDR3 reads TGTGCCAGCAGTAGGGGTTCTCTTGACACCATATATTTT. Protein: CASSRGSLDTIYF.

This clonotype showed up just a few times. The chain uses TRBV18 and TRBJ2-3; the match to TRBD1 covers 7 bases. This CDR3 is 17 amino acids long. Germline lookup yields CDR1 KGHSH and CDR2 LQKENI. The V and J ends lost 5 bases and 1 base, in that order; junction bases with no gene match: 12. Written as DNA, the CDR3 is TGTGCCAGCTCAACATACCGGACGGGGACAGGCACAGATACGCAGTATTTT. Translated, it gives CASSTYRTGTGTDTQYF.

The V gene is TRBV5-1, the J gene TRBJ2-1, with a tentative D call TRBD2 (5 bases). This CDR3 has 13 amino acids. In germline, CDR1 is SGHRS, CDR2 YFSETQ. Trimming cost V 4 bases and J 12 bases, with 17 bases left between them. The CDR3 region is CASSEEAVSVQFF. CDR3 nucleotides: TGCGCCAGCAGCGAGGAAGCCGTTAGCGTGCAGTTCTTC.

This clonotype has just a few counts. The chain recombines TRBV24-1 with TRBJ2-2; D not certain. Germline values: CDR1 KGHDR, CDR2 SFDVKD. There are 14 residues in the CDR3. V lost 5 bases and J 0 bases, leaving 6 bases between the germline ends. CDR3 sequence (DNA): TGTGCCACCAGTGGTCCTACGAACACCGGGGAGCTGTTTTTT. Protein sequence: CATSGPTNTGELFF.

This clonotype was counted a few times. This chain connects TRBV3-1 to TRBJ1-4; no clear D gene. Trimming shortened V by 6 bases and J by 4 bases, and 9 bases separated the two germline ends. CDR1 is LGHDT, CDR2 YNNKEL, per germline (reference sequence). There are 13 residues in the CDR3. The CDR3 DNA reads TGTGCCAGCAGTCCCCTGCTTAATGAAAAACTGTTTTTT. Encoded protein: CASSPLLNEKLFF.

CDR3 nucleotide sequence: TGTGCCAGCAGGCCCCGGACAGGGGCCCTCAATCAGCCCCAGCATTTT. Its protein is CASRPRTGALNQPQHF. The genes are TRBV6-1 and TRBJ1-5, with TRBD1 matching 9 bases. CDR1 is MNHNS, CDR2 SASEGT, per germline. V lost 6 bases and J lost 3; bases outside the gene matches: 9. The CDR3 runs 16 residues.

This clonotype occurred a few times. The CDR3 loop is CASRLARSGGTGELFF. In DNA, the CDR3 is TGTGCCAGCCGTCTAGCTAGATCGGGGGGAACCGGGGAGCTGTTTTTT. V usage is TRBV7-2 and J usage is TRBJ2-2; 7 bases agree with TRBD2. The germline V gene encodes CDR1 SGHTA and CDR2 FQGNSA. V trimming: 8 bases; J trimming: 5 bases; junction bases outside the gene matches: 14. CDR3 length: 16 amino acids.

In this sample, this clonotype turned up many times. The gene calls are TRBV6-2 or TRBV6-3 and TRBJ2-7, with 8 bases lining up with TRBD1. CDR1 and CDR2 (germline): MNHEY, SVGEGT. V trimming: 6 bases; J trimming: 2 bases; junction bases outside the gene matches: 12. This CDR3 has 16 residues. The CDR3 coding sequence is TGTGCCAGCAGACACCTTGGGACAGGCTGGGCCTACGAGCAGTACTTC. Encoded protein: CASRHLGTGWAYEQYF.

This clonotype turned up a few times. This sequence joins TRBV12-3 or TRBV12-4 and TRBJ2-7, with 9 nucleotides matching TRBD1. The CDR3 has 13 amino acids. The ends lost 6 bases at V and 7 bases at J; junction bases unmatched: 7. CDR3 region: CASSSQGAGEQYF. CDR3 nucleotides: TGTGCCAGCAGCTCACAGGGGGCGGGTGAGCAGTACTTC.

In the case of this clonotype: The junction departs from the called germline gene at one end, perhaps through a read error. This rearrangement joins TRBV12-3 or TRBV12-4 to TRBJ2-1, with D unclear. This CDR3 is built from 12 residues. This CDR3 reads CVSSTPYNEQFF. The CDR3 DNA is TGTGTCAGCAGCACTCCATACAATGAGCAGTTCTTC.

V usage is TRBV9 and J usage is TRBJ2-1; the D is unclear. Trimming stripped 4 bases from V and 1 base from J, with 6 bases between. From germline, CDR1 is SGDLS and CDR2 YYNGEE. CDR3 length: 13 amino acids. The chain's CDR3 is CASSPWSYNEQFF. The CDR3, as DNA: TGTGCCAGCAGCCCCTGGTCCTACAATGAGCAGTTCTTC.

This clonotype was observed a few times. The rearrangement joins TRBV27 to TRBJ2-1, with D perhaps assigned TRBD1 or TRBD2 (5 bases each). Germline V gene sequence: CDR1 MNHEY, CDR2 SMNVEV (reference sequence). The CDR3 sequence is 14 residues long. The germline V and J ends were trimmed by 4 bases and 3 bases, with 10 bases remaining between them. CDR3 in DNA: TGTGCCAGCAGTTCTGTGGGGGTCTACAATGAGCAGTTCTTC. It codes for CASSSVGVYNEQFF.

The rearrangement links TRBV6-1 to TRBJ2-7; 7 bases fit TRBD2. The J segment lost 6 bases and the V segment lost 6 bases, leaving 11 bases of the junction unmatched. The CDR3 covers 14 residues. Germline CDR1 MNHNS, CDR2 SASEGT. For the CDR3, the DNA is TGTGCCAGCAGCTCCGGGGATTCGGGGGGCGAGCAGTACTTC. Amino acid sequence: CASSSGDSGGEQYF.

This clonotype showed up just a few times. The chain employs TRBV15 and TRBJ1-4; no reliable D call. V was pared by 1 base and J by 0 bases, with 12 bases between. CDR1 and CDR2 (germline): LNHNV, YYDKDF (reference sequence). This CDR3 is 17 amino acids long. For the CDR3, the DNA is TGTGCCACCAGCAGAGCGGCAGAGCTTGCAACTAATGAAAAACTGTTTTTT. This translates into CATSRAAELATNEKLFF.